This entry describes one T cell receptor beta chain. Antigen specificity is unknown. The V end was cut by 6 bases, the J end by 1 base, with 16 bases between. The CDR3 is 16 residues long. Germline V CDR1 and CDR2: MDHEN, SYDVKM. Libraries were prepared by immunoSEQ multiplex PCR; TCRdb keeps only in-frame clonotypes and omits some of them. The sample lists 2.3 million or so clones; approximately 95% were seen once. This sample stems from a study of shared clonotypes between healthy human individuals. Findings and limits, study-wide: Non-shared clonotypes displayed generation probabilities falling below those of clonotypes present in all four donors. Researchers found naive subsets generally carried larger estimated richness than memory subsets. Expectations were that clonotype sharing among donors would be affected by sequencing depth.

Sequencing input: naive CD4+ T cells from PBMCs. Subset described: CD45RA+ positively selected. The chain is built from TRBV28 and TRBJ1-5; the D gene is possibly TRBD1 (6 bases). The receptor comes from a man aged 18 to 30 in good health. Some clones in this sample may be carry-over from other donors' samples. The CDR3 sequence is CASRGGGQESNQPQHF. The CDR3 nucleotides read TGTGCCAGCAGGGGAGGGGGGCAGGAGAGCAATCAGCCCCAGCATTTT.